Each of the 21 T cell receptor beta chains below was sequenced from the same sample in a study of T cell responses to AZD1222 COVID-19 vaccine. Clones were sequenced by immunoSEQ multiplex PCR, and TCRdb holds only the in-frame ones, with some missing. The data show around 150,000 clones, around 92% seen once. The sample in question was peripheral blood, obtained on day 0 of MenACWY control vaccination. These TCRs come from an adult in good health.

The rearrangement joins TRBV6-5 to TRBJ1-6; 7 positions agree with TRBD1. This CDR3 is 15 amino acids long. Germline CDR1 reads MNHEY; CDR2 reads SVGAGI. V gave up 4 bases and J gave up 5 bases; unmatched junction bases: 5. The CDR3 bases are TGTGCCAGCAGTTCAGGGGGTTTTAATAATTCACCCCTCCACTTT. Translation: CASSSGGFNNSPLHF.

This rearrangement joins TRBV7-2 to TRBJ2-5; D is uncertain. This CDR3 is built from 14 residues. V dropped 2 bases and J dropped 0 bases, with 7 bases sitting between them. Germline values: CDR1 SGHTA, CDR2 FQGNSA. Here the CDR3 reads CASSLTWNQETQYF. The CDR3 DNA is TGTGCCAGCAGCTTAACGTGGAACCAAGAGACCCAGTACTTC.

CDR3 nucleotides: TGTGCCACCAGCAGAGATCCCCCTGATCCCCAGTACTTC. It yields the protein CATSRDPPDPQYF. The chain has TRBV15 and TRBJ2-5; D remains ambiguous. The V and J ends lost 0 bases and 9 bases respectively, with 11 bases between them. Germline CDR1 LNHNV, CDR2 YYDKDF (reference sequence). This CDR3 region has 13 residues.

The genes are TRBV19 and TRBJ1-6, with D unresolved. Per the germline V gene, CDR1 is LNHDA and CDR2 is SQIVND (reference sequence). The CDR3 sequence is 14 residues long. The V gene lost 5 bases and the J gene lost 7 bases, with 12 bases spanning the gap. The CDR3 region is CASSLGLGNSPLHF. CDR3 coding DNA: TGTGCCAGTAGTCTCGGTCTTGGCAATTCACCCCTCCACTTT.

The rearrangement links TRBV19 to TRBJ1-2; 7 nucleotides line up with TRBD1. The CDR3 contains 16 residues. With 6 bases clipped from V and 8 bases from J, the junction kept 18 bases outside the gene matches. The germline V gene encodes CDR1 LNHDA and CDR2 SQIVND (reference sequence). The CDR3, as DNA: TGTGCCAGTAGCGCTACCACCTCGGGACAGCGAGGCGGCTACACCTTC. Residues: CASSATTSGQRGGYTF.

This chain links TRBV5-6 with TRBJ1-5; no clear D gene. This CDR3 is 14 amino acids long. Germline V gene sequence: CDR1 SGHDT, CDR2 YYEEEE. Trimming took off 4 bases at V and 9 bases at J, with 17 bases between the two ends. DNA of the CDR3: TGTGCCAGCAGCCGGTCCTACCCAGGCTCGCCCCAGCATTTT. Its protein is CASSRSYPGSPQHF.

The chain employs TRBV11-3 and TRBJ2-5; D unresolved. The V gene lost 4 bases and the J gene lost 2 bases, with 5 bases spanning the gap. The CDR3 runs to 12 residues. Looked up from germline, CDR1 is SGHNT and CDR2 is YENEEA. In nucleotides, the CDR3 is TGTGCCAGCAGCTCGACACAAGAGACCCAGTACTTC. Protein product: CASSSTQETQYF.

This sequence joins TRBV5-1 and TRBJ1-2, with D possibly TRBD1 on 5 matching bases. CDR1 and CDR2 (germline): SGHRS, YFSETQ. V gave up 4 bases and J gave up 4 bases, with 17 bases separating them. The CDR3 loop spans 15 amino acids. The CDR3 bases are TGCGCCAGCAGCCCTAAACTGACAGCTTCCTATGGCTACACCTTC. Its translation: CASSPKLTASYGYTF.

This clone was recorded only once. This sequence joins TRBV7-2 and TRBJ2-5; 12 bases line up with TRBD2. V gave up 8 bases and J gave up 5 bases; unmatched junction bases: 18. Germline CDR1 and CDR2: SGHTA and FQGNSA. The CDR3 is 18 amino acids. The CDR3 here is CASAIRGGLAGPGETQYF. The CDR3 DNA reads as TGTGCCAGCGCTATTAGAGGGGGACTAGCGGGTCCAGGGGAGACCCAGTACTTC.

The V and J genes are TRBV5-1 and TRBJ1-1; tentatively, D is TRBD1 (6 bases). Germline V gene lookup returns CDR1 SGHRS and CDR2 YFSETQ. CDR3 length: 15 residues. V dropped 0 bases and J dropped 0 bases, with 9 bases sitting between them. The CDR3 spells CASSLAPGVNTEAFF. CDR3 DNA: TGCGCCAGCAGCTTGGCCCCAGGGGTGAACACTGAAGCTTTCTTT.

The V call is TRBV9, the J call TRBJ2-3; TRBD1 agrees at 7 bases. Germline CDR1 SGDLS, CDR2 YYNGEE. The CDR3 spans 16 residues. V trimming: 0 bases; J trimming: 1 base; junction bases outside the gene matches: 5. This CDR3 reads CASSVEGDSGTDTQYF. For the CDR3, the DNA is TGTGCCAGCAGCGTAGAGGGGGACAGCGGCACAGATACGCAGTATTTT. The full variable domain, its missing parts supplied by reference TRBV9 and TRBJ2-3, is DSGVTQTPKHLITATGQRVTLRCSPRSGDLSVYWYQQSLDQGLQFLIQYYNGEERAKGNILERFSAQQFPDLHSELNLSSLELGDSALYFCASSVEGDSGTDTQYFGPGTRLTVL.

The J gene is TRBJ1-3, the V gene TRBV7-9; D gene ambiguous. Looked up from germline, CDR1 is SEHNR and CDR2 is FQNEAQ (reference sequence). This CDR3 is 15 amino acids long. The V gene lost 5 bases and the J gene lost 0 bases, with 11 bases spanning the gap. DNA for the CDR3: TGTGCCAGCAGCCGGGCGCTGAGCTCTGGAAACACCATATATTTT. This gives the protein CASSRALSSGNTIYF.

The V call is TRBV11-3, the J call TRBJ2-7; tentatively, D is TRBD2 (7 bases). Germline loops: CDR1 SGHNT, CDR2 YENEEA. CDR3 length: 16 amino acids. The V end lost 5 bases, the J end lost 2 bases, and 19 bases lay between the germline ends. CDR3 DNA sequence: TGTGCCAGCAGCCAACTTCTGGGGGGGCGTACCTACGAGCAGTACTTC. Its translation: CASSQLLGGRTYEQYF.

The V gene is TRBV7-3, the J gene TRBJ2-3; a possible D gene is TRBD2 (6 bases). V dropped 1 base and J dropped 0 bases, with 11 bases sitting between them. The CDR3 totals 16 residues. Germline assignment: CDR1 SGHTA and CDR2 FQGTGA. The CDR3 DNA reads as TGTGCCAGCAGCTTAATGCCCAGCGGGAGCACAGATACGCAGTATTTT. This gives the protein CASSLMPSGSTDTQYF.

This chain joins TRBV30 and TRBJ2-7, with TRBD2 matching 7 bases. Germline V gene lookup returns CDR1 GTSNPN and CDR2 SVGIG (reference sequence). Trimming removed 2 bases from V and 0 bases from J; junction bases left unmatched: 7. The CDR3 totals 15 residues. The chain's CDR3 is CAWSFPSGPSYEQYF. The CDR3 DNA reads TGTGCCTGGAGTTTCCCTAGCGGACCCTCCTACGAGCAGTACTTC.

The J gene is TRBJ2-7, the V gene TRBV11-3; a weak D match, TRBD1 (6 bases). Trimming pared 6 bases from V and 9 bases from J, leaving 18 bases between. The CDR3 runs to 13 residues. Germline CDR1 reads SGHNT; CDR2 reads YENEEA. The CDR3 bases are TGTGCCAGCAGGGGGGCTGGTGAGGTCTGGCAGTACTTC. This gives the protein CASRGAGEVWQYF.

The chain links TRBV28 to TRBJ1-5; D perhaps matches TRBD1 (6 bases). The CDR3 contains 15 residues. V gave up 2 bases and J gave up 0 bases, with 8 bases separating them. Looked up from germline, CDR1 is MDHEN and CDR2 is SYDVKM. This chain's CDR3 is CASSLRGASNQPQHF. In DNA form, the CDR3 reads TGTGCCAGCAGTTTAAGGGGGGCTAGCAATCAGCCCCAGCATTTT.

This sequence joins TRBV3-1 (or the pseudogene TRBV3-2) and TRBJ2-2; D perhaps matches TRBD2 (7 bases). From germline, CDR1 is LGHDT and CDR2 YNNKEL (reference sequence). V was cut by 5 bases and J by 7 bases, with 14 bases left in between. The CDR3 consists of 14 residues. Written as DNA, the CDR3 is TGTGCCAGCAGCAGGGGGGGGAATAACGGGGAGCTGTTTTTT. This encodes CASSRGGNNGELFF.

The CDR3 DNA reads as TGTGCCACCAGTGGGGGACAGTTCACTGAAGCTTTCTTT. Its translation is CATSGGQFTEAFF. The chain employs TRBV24-1 and TRBJ1-1; 7 bases fit TRBD1. CDR1 is KGHDR and CDR2 is SFDVKD in the germline V gene. The V segment lost 5 bases and the J segment 4 bases; nucleotides outside the gene matches: 3. The CDR3 consists of 13 residues.

The DNA of the CDR3 is TGTGCCAGCAGCTTAACAGCGAACACTGAAGCTTTCTTT. Its protein is CASSLTANTEAFF. V is TRBV7-3 and J is TRBJ1-1; D is uncertain. CDR3 length equals 13 residues. From germline, CDR1 is SGHTA and CDR2 FQGTGA. V lost 0 bases, J lost 1 base, and 3 bases lay in between.

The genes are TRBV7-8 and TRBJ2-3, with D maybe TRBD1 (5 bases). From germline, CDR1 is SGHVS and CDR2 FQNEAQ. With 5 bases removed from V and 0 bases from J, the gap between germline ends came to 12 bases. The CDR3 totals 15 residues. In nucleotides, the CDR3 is TGTGCCAGCAGCCCTGACAGAGGTAGCACAGATACGCAGTATTTT. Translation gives CASSPDRGSTDTQYF.